This T cell receptor beta chain was captured in a study of human T cells and chemical hapten exposure. CDR1 and CDR2 from the germline V gene are SNHLY and FYNNEI. V dropped 4 bases and J dropped 3 bases, with 4 bases sitting between them. The CDR3 extends over 11 amino acids. A few counts support this clonotype. Its target is not known. Methods used by the authors: Per-sample TCR counts ranged from about 23,224 to 750,000, median around 88,000. TCRdb itself ran the RACE reads through MiXCR, one entry per CDR3 protein. The V and J calls were not made by the authors but by TCRdb's processing. The sample lists under 85,000 distinct CDR3 sequences; 10% were seen once. The study, taken as a whole, reports: TCRs at high frequency, those above 1 in 1000, did not change with DPC sensitization.

The sample's time point: patch test 1, 2 weeks after DPC sensitization. The sample's treatment: therapeutic diphenylcyclopropenone sensitization with weekly scalp DPC. Blood sampling preceded each patch test application. V is TRBV2 and J is TRBJ2-7, with D unclear. The input for sequencing was whole blood, taken in connection with sensitization to the hapten diphenylcyclopropenone (DPC). The origin of this receptor is a woman in her forties or fifties with alopecia areata. Some clones in this sample may be carry-over from other donors' samples. The CDR3, as DNA: TGTGCCAGCAGTGTGAACTACGAGCAGTACTTC. Encoded protein: CASSVNYEQYF. The full variable domain, rest sourced from reference TRBV2 and TRBJ2-7, is EPEVTQTPSHQVTQMGQEVILRCVPISNHLYFYWYRQILGQKVEFLVSFYNNEISEKSEIFDDQFSVERPDGSNFTLKIRSTKLEDSAMYFCASSVNYEQYFGPGTRLTVT.